The T cell receptor (beta chain) described here comes from a study of OX40 agonist ivuxolimab in advanced cancers. About the research overall: Those treated in dose escalation had hepatocellular carcinoma, melanoma, renal cell cancer or head and neck cancer.

Study findings and constraints: Individuals who were partial responders at 0.1-3.0 mg/kg had clonal expansion that ranked among the lowest. CD4+ and CD8+ T cells in blood underwent clonal expansion by week 6 at 0.1 to 3.0 mg/kg.

Profiled with immunoSEQ multiplex PCR; TCRdb holds only in-frame clones, not every one. The data hold some 71,000 clones, with about nine tenths observed a single time. Any history of autoimmune disease or systemic immunosuppression disqualified patients. The V end was cut by 2 bases, the J end by 2 bases, with 13 bases between. This CDR3 spans 17 amino acids. Germline CDR1 is SGHTA and CDR2 is FQGNSA. Note on this clone: Its antigen is still unknown.

The TCR was taken from an adult with an advanced solid tumor such as melanoma, head and neck, liver or kidney cancer. Sequenced material: CD4+ or CD8+ T cells sorted from blood, taken in a trial of the OX40 agonist ivuxolimab. V gene TRBV7-2 combines with J gene TRBJ2-6; D might be TRBD2 (7 bases). CDR3: CASSLRRGAAGANVLTF. The CDR3 DNA reads as TGTGCCAGCAGCTTACGTCGGGGGGCGGCTGGGGCCAACGTCCTGACTTTC.